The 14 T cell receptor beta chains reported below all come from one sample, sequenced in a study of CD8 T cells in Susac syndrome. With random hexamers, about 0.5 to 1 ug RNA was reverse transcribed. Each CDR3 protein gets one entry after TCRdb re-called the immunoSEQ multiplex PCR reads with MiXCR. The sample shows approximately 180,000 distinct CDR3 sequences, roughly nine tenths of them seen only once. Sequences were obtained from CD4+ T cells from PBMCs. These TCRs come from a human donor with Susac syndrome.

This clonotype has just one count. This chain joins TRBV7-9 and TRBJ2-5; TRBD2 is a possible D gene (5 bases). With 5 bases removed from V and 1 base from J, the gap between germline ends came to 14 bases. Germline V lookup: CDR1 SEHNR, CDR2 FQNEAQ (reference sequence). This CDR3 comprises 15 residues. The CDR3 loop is CASSGPMDFQETQYF. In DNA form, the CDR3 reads TGTGCCAGCAGCGGACCAATGGACTTCCAAGAGACCCAGTACTTC.

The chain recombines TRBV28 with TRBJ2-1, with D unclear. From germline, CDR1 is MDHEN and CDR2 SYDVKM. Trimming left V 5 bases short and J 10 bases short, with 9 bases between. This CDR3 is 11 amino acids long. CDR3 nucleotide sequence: TGTGCCAGCAGTGCGCTGTGGGAGCAGTTCTTC. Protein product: CASSALWEQFF.

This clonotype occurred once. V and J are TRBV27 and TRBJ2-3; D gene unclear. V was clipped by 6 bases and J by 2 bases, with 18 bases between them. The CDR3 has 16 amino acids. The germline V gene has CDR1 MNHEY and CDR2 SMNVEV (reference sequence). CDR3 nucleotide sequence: TGTGCCAGCAGCCTGCAATTCGCGGAAGTCACAGATACGCAGTATTTT. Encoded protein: CASSLQFAEVTDTQYF.

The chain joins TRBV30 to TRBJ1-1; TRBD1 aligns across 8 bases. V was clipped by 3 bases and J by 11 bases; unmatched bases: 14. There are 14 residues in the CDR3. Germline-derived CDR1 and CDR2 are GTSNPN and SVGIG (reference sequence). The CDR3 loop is CAWRVRQGHLGAFF. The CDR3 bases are TGTGCCTGGAGGGTGAGACAGGGGCACCTTGGGGCTTTCTTT.

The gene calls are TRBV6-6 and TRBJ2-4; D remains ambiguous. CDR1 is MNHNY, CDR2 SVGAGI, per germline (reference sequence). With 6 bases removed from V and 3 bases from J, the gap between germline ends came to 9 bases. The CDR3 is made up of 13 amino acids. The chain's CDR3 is CASSPSGKNIQYF. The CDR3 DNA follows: TGTGCCAGCAGCCCTTCCGGCAAAAACATTCAGTACTTC.

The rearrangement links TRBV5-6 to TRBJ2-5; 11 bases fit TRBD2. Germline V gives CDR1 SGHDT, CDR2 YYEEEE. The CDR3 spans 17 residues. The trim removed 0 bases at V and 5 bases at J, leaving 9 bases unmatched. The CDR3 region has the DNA TGTGCCAGCAGCTTGGTATTTAGCGGGGGGGCTTGGGAGACCCAGTACTTC. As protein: CASSLVFSGGAWETQYF.

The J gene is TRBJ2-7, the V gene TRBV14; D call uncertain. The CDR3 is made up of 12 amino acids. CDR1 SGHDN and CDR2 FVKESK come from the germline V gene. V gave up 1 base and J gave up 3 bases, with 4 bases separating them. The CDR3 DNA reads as TGTGCCAGCAGCCAAGTGAGCTACGAGCAGTACTTC. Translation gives CASSQVSYEQYF.

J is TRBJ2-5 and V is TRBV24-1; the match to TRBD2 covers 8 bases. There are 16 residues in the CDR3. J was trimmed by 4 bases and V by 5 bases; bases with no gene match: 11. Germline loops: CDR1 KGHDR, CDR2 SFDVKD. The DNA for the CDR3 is TGTGCCACCAGTGCCTTTGGAAGCGGGGGCCGAGAGACCCAGTACTTC. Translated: CATSAFGSGGRETQYF.

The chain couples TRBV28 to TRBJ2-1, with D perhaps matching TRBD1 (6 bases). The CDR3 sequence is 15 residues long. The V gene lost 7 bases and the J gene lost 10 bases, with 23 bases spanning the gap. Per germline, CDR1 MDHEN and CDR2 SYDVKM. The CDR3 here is CASNVQRAGVGEQFF. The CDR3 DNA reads TGTGCCAGCAATGTGCAGAGGGCAGGGGTGGGGGAGCAGTTCTTC. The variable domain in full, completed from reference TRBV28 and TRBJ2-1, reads DVKVTQSSRYLVKRTGEKVFLECVQDMDHENMFWYRQDPGLGLRLIYFSYDVKMKEKGDIPEGYSVSREKKERFSLILESASTNQTSMYLCASNVQRAGVGEQFFGPGTRLTVL.

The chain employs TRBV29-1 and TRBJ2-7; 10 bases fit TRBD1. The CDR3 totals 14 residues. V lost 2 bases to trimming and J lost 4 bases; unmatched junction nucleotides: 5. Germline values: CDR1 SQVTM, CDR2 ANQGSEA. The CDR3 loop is CSVEIPGQGYEQYF. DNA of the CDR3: TGCAGCGTTGAAATTCCGGGACAGGGGTACGAGCAGTACTTC.

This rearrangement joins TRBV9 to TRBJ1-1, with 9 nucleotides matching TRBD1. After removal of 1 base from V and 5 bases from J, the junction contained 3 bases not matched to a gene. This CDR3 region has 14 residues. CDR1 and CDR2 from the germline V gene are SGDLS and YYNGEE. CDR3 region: CASSVRDRVTEAFF. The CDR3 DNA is TGTGCCAGCAGCGTAAGGGACAGGGTTACTGAAGCTTTCTTT.

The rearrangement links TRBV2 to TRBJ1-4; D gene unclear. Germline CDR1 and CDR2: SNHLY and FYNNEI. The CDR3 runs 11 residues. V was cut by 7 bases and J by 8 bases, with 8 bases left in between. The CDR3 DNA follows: TGTGCCAGCATCGGGGAGGAAAAACTGTTTTTT. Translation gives CASIGEEKLFF.

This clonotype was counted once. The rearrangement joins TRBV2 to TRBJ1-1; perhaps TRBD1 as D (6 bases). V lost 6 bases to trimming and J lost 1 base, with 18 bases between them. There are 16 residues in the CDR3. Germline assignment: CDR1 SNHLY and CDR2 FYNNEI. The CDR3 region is CASREDRSIQNTEAFF. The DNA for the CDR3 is TGTGCCAGCAGGGAGGACAGATCAATTCAGAACACTGAAGCTTTCTTT.

The CDR3 sequence is CASSRTSSLRNEQFF. CDR3 DNA: TGTGCCAGCAGTAGGACTAGCTCCCTTAGAAATGAGCAGTTCTTC. The chain couples TRBV27 to TRBJ2-1, with 8 bases fitting TRBD2. This CDR3 has 15 residues. V was pared by 5 bases and J by 7 bases, with 10 bases of the junction left unmatched. Germline V gene data show CDR1 as MNHEY and CDR2 as SMNVEV (reference sequence).